This T cell receptor (beta chain) was recorded in a study of T cells expressing NK-cell markers. Notes on the study in general: The CD3+CD56-NKG2C+ fraction of a few donors was also led by these clonotypes.

Turning to this clonotype: Antigen specificity is unknown.

Per germline, CDR1 LNHDA and CDR2 SQIVND (reference sequence). The CDR3 consists of 13 residues. TCRdb reprocessed the 5' RACE reads and keeps a single row for each CDR3 protein, giving no DNA. The sample totals roughly 380,000 distinct CDR3 sequences. Sequences were obtained from blood T cells: a sorted CD56 or NKG2C T cell subset, CD4+ or CD8+ T cells, or bulk PBMC T cells (not recorded which). The rearrangement joins TRBV19 to TRBJ2-5. The TCR comes from a man aged 18-75 years in good health. The CDR3 sequence: CASSMYDGETQYF.